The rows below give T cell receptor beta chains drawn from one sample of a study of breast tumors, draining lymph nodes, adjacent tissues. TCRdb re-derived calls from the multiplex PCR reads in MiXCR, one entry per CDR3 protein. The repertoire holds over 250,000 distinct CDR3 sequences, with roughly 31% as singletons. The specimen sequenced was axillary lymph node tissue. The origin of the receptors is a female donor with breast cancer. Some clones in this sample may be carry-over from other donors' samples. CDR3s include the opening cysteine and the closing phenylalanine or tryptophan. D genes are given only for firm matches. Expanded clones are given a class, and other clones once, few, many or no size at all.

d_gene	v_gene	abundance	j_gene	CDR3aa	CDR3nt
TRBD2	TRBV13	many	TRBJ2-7	CASSLAPAGAGEQYF	TGTGCCAGCAGCTTAGCACCAGCGGGAGCGGGAGAGCAGTACTTC
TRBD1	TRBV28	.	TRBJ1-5	CASRIGQEMTQPQHF	TGTGCCAGCAGGATAGGACAGGAAATGACTCAGCCCCAGCATTTT
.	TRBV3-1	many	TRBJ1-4	CASSQSPGAGEKLFF	TGTGCCAGCAGCCAATCGCCCGGGGCTGGAGAAAAACTGTTTTTT
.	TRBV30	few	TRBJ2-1	CAWSLGTGGNEQFF	TGTGCCTGGAGTCTAGGGACTGGCGGAAATGAGCAGTTCTTC
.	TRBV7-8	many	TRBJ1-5	CASSFVGGGNNQPQHF	TGTGCCAGCAGCTTTGTAGGGGGAGGTAACAATCAGCCCCAGCATTTT
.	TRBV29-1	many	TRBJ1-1	CSARAQGGEAFF	TGCAGCGCTCGGGCACAGGGAGGTGAAGCTTTCTTT
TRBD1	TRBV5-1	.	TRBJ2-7	CASSLYKGQGPEQYF	TGCGCCAGCAGCTTGTACAAGGGACAGGGTCCCGAGCAGTACTTC
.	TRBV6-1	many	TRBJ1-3	CASSENGRNTIYF	TGTGCCAGCAGTGAAAACGGCAGAAACACCATATATTTT
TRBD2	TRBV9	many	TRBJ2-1	CASSASGTYNEQFF	TGTGCCAGCAGCGCCAGCGGGACGTACAATGAGCAGTTCTTC
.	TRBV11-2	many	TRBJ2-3	CASSLSAWTDTQYF	TGTGCCAGCAGCTTAAGTGCGTGGACAGATACGCAGTATTTT
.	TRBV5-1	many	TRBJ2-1	CASSTTGGTYNEQFF	TGCGCCAGCAGCACCACAGGAGGGACCTACAATGAGCAGTTCTTC
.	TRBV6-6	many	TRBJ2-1	CASSYSRGAGDEQFF	TGTGCCAGCAGTTACTCCAGGGGAGCGGGCGATGAGCAGTTCTTC
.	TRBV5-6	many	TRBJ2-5	CASSLLKGARQETQYF	TGTGCCAGCAGCTTACTCAAGGGTGCGAGGCAAGAGACCCAGTACTTC
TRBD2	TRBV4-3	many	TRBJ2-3	CASSQGSGGSTDTQYF	TGCGCCAGCAGCCAAGGTAGCGGGGGTAGCACAGATACGCAGTATTTT
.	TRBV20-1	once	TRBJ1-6	CSARAGPPPHF	TGCAGTGCTAGGGCAGGACCACCCCCCCACTTT
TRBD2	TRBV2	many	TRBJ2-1	CASAGLADYNEQFF	TGTGCCAGTGCGGGGCTAGCGGATTACAATGAGCAGTTCTTC
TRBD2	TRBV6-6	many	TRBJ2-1	CASSLPIAGKAYNEQFF	TGTGCCAGCAGCCTCCCCATAGCGGGAAAGGCCTACAATGAGCAGTTCTTC
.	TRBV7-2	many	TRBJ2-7	CASSSPLTYEQYF	TGTGCCAGCAGCTCTCCTCTTACCTACGAGCAGTACTTC
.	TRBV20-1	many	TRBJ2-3	CSAPSYPPRTDTQYF	TGCAGTGCCCCATCGTATCCCCCCCGCACAGATACGCAGTATTTT
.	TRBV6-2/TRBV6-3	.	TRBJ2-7	CASNQVGGPRVNEQYF	TGTGCCAGCAACCAAGTCGGGGGCCCCCGGGTAAACGAGCAGTACTTC
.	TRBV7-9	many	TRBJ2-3	CASSLSLSTDTQYF	TGTGCCAGCAGCTTGTCACTCAGCACAGATACGCAGTATTTT
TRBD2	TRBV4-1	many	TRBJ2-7	CASSHGREGRFKAYEQYF	TGCGCCAGCAGCCATGGGCGGGAGGGCCGTTTCAAAGCCTACGAGCAGTACTTC
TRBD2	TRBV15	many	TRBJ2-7	CAASRARAGGLYEQYF	TGTGCCGCCAGCAGAGCGAGGGCGGGAGGCCTCTACGAGCAGTACTTC
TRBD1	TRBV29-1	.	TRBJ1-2	CSVGQGYGYTF	TGCAGCGTTGGACAGGGTTATGGCTACACCTTC
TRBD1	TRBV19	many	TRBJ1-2	CASSMDRNYGYTF	TGTGCCAGTAGTATGGACAGGAACTATGGCTACACCTTC
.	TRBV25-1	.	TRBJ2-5	CASSEGGEEAQYF	TGTGCCAGCAGTGAAGGTGGGGAAGAGGCCCAGTACTTC
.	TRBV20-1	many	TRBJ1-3	CSARDLSSGAGNTIYF	TGCAGTGCTAGAGATCTGTCCTCAGGGGCTGGAAACACCATATATTTT
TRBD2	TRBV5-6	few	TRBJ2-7	CASSLRGAGEEQYF	TGTGCCAGCAGCTTAAGGGGAGCGGGGGAGGAGCAGTACTTC
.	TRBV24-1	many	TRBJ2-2	CATSDPGWGTGELFF	TGTGCCACCAGTGATCCAGGCTGGGGCACCGGGGAGCTGTTTTTT
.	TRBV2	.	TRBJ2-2	CASSEYSFVSTRELFF	TGTGCCAGCAGTGAATACAGTTTCGTGAGCACCAGGGAGCTGTTTTTT
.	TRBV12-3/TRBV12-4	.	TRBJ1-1	CASSLGVTEAFF	TGTGCCAGCAGTTTGGGAGTAACTGAAGCTTTCTTT
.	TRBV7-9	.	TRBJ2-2	CASSSVLADTGELFF	TGTGCCAGCAGCTCAGTATTAGCGGACACCGGGGAGCTGTTTTTT
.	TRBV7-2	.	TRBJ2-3	CASSLVRGELDTQYF	TGTGCCAGCAGCTTAGTGAGGGGGGAATTAGATACGCAGTATTTT
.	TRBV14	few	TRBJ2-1	CASSQAVGSDNEPFF	TGTGCCAGCAGCCAAGCGGTAGGCTCGGACAATGAGCCGTTCTTC
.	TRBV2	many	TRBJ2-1	CASTSSYNEQFF	TGTGCCAGCACCAGCTCCTACAATGAGCAGTTCTTC
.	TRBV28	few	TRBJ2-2	CASKGYTGELFF	TGTGCCAGCAAAGGATACACCGGGGAGCTGTTTTTT
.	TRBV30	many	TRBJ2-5	CAWSRQYQETQYF	TGTGCCTGGAGTCGGCAGTACCAAGAGACCCAGTACTTC
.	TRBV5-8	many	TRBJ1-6	CASSFGRGPDSPLHF	TGTGCCAGCAGCTTTGGTAGGGGTCCGGATTCACCCCTCCACTTT
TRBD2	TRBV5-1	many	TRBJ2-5	CASSGGTSGPKETQYF	TGCGCCAGCAGCGGAGGGACTAGCGGGCCGAAAGAGACCCAGTACTTC
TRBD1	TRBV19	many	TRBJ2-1	CASNGGRGQGEQFF	TGTGCCAGTAACGGGGGCAGGGGGCAAGGTGAGCAGTTCTTC
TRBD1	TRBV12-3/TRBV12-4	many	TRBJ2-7	CASSTRGDRGYEQYF	TGTGCCAGCAGTACCCGGGGGGACAGGGGCTACGAGCAGTACTTC
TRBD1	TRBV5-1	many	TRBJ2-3	CASSPGTGSGTDTQYF	TGCGCCAGCAGCCCCGGGACAGGGTCAGGGACAGATACGCAGTATTTT
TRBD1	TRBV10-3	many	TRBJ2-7	CAISPGTGHEQYF	TGTGCCATCAGTCCCGGGACAGGGCACGAGCAGTACTTC
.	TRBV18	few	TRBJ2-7	CASSPSKGGYEQYF	TGTGCCAGCTCACCTTCTAAGGGCGGCTACGAGCAGTACTTC
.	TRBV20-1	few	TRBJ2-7	CSAEGRDPSSEQYF	TGCAGTGCCGAGGGTAGGGATCCCTCCTCCGAGCAGTACTTC
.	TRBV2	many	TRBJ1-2	CASRGQGYGYTF	TGTGCCAGCAGGGGGCAGGGCTATGGCTACACCTTC
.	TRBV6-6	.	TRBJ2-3	CASSHGLEALTDTQYF	TGTGCCAGCAGTCACGGTCTAGAGGCTCTGACAGATACGCAGTATTTT
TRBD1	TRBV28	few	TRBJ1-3	CASTPGGWPGNTIYF	TGTGCCAGCACCCCAGGGGGCTGGCCTGGAAACACCATATATTTT
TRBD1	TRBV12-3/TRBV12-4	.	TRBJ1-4	CASSPRGTGTNEKLLF	TGTGCCAGCTCACCAAGGGGGACAGGGACTAATGAAAAACTGCTTTTT
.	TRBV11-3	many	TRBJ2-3	CASSLGGGADTQYF	TGTGCCAGCAGCTTAGGAGGTGGAGCAGATACGCAGTATTTT
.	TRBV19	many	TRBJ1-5	CASTPTGHQPQHF	TGTGCCAGTACCCCGACAGGACATCAGCCCCAGCATTTT
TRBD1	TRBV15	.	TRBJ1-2	CATSRVGAGGYGYTF	TGTGCCACCAGCAGAGTTGGGGCAGGGGGGTATGGCTACACCTTC
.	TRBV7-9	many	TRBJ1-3	CASSFSRQLSSGNTIYF	TGTGCCAGCAGCTTTTCGCGACAGCTAAGCTCTGGAAACACCATATATTTT
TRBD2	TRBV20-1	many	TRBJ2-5	CSARFGLAGGWETQYF	TGCAGTGCTAGATTCGGACTAGCGGGAGGATGGGAGACCCAGTACTTC